This passage covers 27 T cell receptor beta chains from one sample sequenced in a study of CD8 T cells in ankylosing spondylitis. Broader study findings: About 8 highly homologous variants made up a TCR beta motif that seemed to typify ankylosing spondylitis blood.

These TCRs are of unknown antigen specificity. A single record per CDR3 protein comes from TCRdb applying MiXCR to the 5' RACE reads. This table holds more than 650,000 distinct CDR3 sequences, about 12% found once. Source material: blood, either unsorted or a sorted T cell fraction (not recorded which). These TCRs come from a male donor with ankylosing spondylitis.

As DNA, the CDR3 is TGTGCCAGCAGTTACCCCCTGACAGGGCAGTACTTC. This translates into CASSYPLTGQYF. This sequence joins TRBV6-6 and TRBJ2-7, with a tentative D call TRBD1 (6 bases). The CDR3 length is 12 residues. Germline CDR1 and CDR2: MNHNY and SVGAGI (reference sequence). The V and J ends lost 2 bases and 9 bases respectively, with 11 bases between them.

CDR3 region: CASSLESGSSYEQYF. In nucleotides, the CDR3 is TGTGCCAGCAGTCTAGAAAGCGGAAGTTCCTACGAGCAGTACTTC. The J gene is TRBJ2-7, the V gene TRBV7-2, with D perhaps matching TRBD2 (5 bases). Germline V gene lookup returns CDR1 SGHTA and CDR2 FQGNSA. There are 15 residues in the CDR3. V lost 6 bases, J lost 1 base, and 16 bases lay in between.

There are a few counts of this clonotype. V usage is TRBV5-1 and J usage is TRBJ2-7; TRBD1 matches 7 bases. This CDR3 spans 14 amino acids. Germline CDR1 reads SGHRS; CDR2 reads YFSETQ. The V gene end was trimmed by 4 bases and the J gene end by 0 bases; junction bases not matched to a gene: 4. The CDR3 protein is CASSSQGDSYEQYF. CDR3 nucleotide sequence: TGCGCCAGCAGCAGCCAGGGGGACTCCTACGAGCAGTACTTC. Filled out from reference TRBV5-1 and TRBJ2-7, the complete variable domain reads KAGVTQTPRYLIKTRGQQVTLSCSPISGHRSVSWYQQTPGQGLQFLFEYFSETQRNKGNFPGRFSGRQFSNSRSEMNVSTLELGDSALYLCASSSQGDSYEQYFGPGTRLTVT.

Only a few counts were recorded for this clonotype. The V call is TRBV6-1, the J call TRBJ2-7; the D is unclear. Trimming took 5 bases from V and 2 from J, leaving 13 bases between them. In germline, CDR1 is MNHNS, CDR2 SASEGT. The CDR3 covers 14 residues. Here the CDR3 DNA reads TGTGCCAGCAGTCGGCTATCGGCCCCCTACGAGCAGTACTTC. This sequence encodes CASSRLSAPYEQYF.

This CDR3 is CASSPLVGPGELFF. The CDR3 DNA reads TGTGCCAGCAGCCCCTTGGTCGGACCCGGGGAGCTGTTTTTT. This rearrangement joins TRBV7-6 to TRBJ2-2; D is uncertain. Germline V gene lookup returns CDR1 SGHVS and CDR2 FNYEAQ. Between the trimmed V and J ends, which lost 5 bases and 6 bases, there was a span of 13 bases. This CDR3 is 14 amino acids long.

The chain carries TRBV20-1 and TRBJ2-5, with 8 bases that match TRBD1. J lost 4 bases, V lost 6 bases, and 7 bases had no gene match. This CDR3 comprises 13 residues. Germline CDR1 reads DFQATT; CDR2 reads SNEGSKA (reference sequence). In nucleotides, the CDR3 is TGCAGTGCGAGGATTACAGGGGGAGAGACCCAGTACTTC. Encoded protein: CSARITGGETQYF.

This clonotype has at least ten counts. V is TRBV20-1 and J is TRBJ2-5; perhaps TRBD2 as D (6 bases). The germline CDR1 and CDR2 sequences are DFQATT and SNEGSKA (reference sequence). The CDR3 has 11 residues. Deletions cut 5 bases from V and 5 bases from J, with 9 bases between. The DNA for the CDR3 is TGCAGTGCTGGGACTGGGGAGACCCAGTACTTC. Its protein is CSAGTGETQYF.

This clonotype was seen repeatedly, ten times or more. The V and J genes are TRBV27 and TRBJ2-7, with D unresolved. Germline loops: CDR1 MNHEY, CDR2 SMNVEV (reference sequence). The length of the CDR3 is 15 residues. The V and J ends lost 5 bases and 4 bases respectively, with 18 bases between them. This CDR3 reads CASSVRPRGSYEQYF. The CDR3 DNA reads TGTGCCAGCAGTGTACGACCTCGTGGAAGTTACGAGCAGTACTTC.

V usage is TRBV2 and J usage is TRBJ2-1; possible D gene TRBD2, 6 bases. The germline gives CDR1 SNHLY, CDR2 FYNNEI. V dropped 7 bases and J dropped 8 bases, with 9 bases sitting between them. The CDR3 covers 11 residues. For the CDR3, the DNA is TGTGCCAGCAATCGGGGGTATGAGCAGTTCTTC. Translating gives CASNRGYEQFF.

A few counts support this clonotype. The rearrangement links TRBV6-5 to TRBJ2-5; possible D gene TRBD2, 7 bases. Trimming took 6 bases from V and 1 from J, leaving 36 bases between them. This CDR3 has 22 residues. Germline V gene lookup returns CDR1 MNHEY and CDR2 SVGAGI. DNA of the CDR3: TGTGCCAGCAGACCCCGGTGGGGGGGCGCTCCCAAAGTCCAAGAGACCCAAGAGACCCAGTACTTC. Translated, it gives CASRPRWGGAPKVQETQETQYF.

The V call is TRBV5-6, the J call TRBJ2-3; D possibly corresponds to TRBD1 (6 bases). Looked up from germline, CDR1 is SGHDT and CDR2 is YYEEEE. This CDR3 comprises 15 residues. With 4 bases removed from V and 2 bases from J, the gap between germline ends came to 14 bases. The CDR3 sequence: CASSPDRGFTDTQYF. CDR3 nucleotides: TGTGCCAGCAGCCCGGACAGAGGATTCACAGATACGCAGTATTTT.

This clonotype was observed a handful of times. The chain carries TRBV24-1 and TRBJ2-1; 8 bases align to TRBD1. CDR3 length: 16 residues. From germline, CDR1 is KGHDR and CDR2 SFDVKD. V lost 4 bases and J lost 7; bases outside the gene matches: 11. The CDR3 nucleotides are TGTGCCACCAGTGACCAGGACAGGGTTAGTCTAAATGAGCAGTTCTTC. Translated: CATSDQDRVSLNEQFF.

On this clonotype itself: One end of the junction fails to match germline, which may point to a read error. The chain is built from TRBV7-2 and TRBJ2-1; weak D call: TRBD2 (7 bases). From germline, CDR1 is SGHTA and CDR2 FQGNSA. There are 13 residues in the CDR3. Here the CDR3 reads CASSKGGGVNQVF. The DNA of the CDR3 is TGTGCCAGCAGCAAAGGGGGGGGCGTTAACCAAGTCTTC.

This clonotype has a handful of counts. This chain connects TRBV4-3 to TRBJ1-6, with a tentative D call TRBD1 (6 bases). The CDR3 has 15 amino acids. The germline V gene encodes CDR1 LGHNA and CDR2 YSLEER. V was cut by 4 bases and J by 10 bases, with 17 bases left in between. The CDR3 loop is CASSLQGVTGSPLHF. The CDR3 DNA reads as TGCGCCAGCAGCCTACAGGGTGTGACGGGGTCACCCCTCCACTTT.

The CDR3 DNA reads as TGCGCCAGCAGCCCCGAAACCGCTGGGGCTGAAGCTTTCTTT. Amino acids: CASSPETAGAEAFF. The genes are TRBV5-1 and TRBJ1-1; D is unclear. The CDR3 has 14 residues. V lost 4 bases, J lost 6 bases, and 16 bases lay in between. The germline V gene has CDR1 SGHRS and CDR2 YFSETQ.

This clonotype was recorded at least ten times. The chain links TRBV10-3 to TRBJ1-2; 8 bases are a match to TRBD1. V was pared by 8 bases and J by 4 bases, with 15 bases of the junction left unmatched. Germline V lookup: CDR1 ENHRY, CDR2 SYGVKD. The CDR3 spans 16 residues. The CDR3 region is CAILEGGAGGSYGYTF. For the CDR3, the DNA is TGTGCCATCCTTGAAGGAGGGGCAGGGGGCAGCTATGGCTACACCTTC.

This clonotype has a count of ten or more. The genes are TRBV6-6 and TRBJ1-1; D ambiguous. Germline CDR1 and CDR2: MNHNY and SVGAGI (reference sequence). CDR3 size: 11 residues. V lost 8 bases, J lost 4 bases, and 8 bases lay in between. CDR3 DNA: TGTGCCAGCGTTGGCGTCACTGAAGCTTTCTTT. Encoded protein: CASVGVTEAFF.

This clonotype was counted between two and nine times. This chain joins TRBV15 and TRBJ2-3, with D tentatively TRBD1 (6 bases). V lost 0 bases to trimming and J lost 0 bases, with 10 bases between them. The CDR3 extends over 16 amino acids. Germline V gene lookup returns CDR1 LNHNV and CDR2 YYDKDF (reference sequence). The CDR3 bases are TGTGCCACCAGCAGAGACGGACAGCCTAGCACAGATACGCAGTATTTT. It translates to CATSRDGQPSTDTQYF.

CDR3 amino acids: CASSPITGTNEQFF. CDR3 DNA sequence: TGTGCCAGCAGCCCCATTACCGGAACCAATGAGCAGTTCTTC. The V and J genes are TRBV12-3 or TRBV12-4 and TRBJ2-1; D gene ambiguous. This CDR3 has 14 residues. Trimming removed 6 bases from V and 6 bases from J, with 15 bases in between.

The chain employs TRBV4-2 and TRBJ2-2; TRBD1 might be the D (5 bases). Looked up from germline, CDR1 is LGHNA and CDR2 is YNFKEQ. This CDR3 contains 14 residues. V shed 4 bases and J shed 3 bases, with 9 bases lying between them. The CDR3: CASSPDSYTGELFF. The CDR3 nucleotides are TGTGCCAGCAGCCCCGACAGTTACACCGGGGAGCTGTTTTTT.

The rearrangement links TRBV7-9 to TRBJ2-6; either TRBD1 or TRBD2 may supply D (5 bases each). CDR1 is SEHNR and CDR2 is FQNEAQ in the germline V gene (reference sequence). Trimming left V 1 base short and J 1 base short, with 11 bases between. The CDR3 extends over 17 amino acids. In DNA, the CDR3 is TGTGCCAGCAGCTTAGTCGTCTGGGGGTCTGGGGCCAACGTCCTGACTTTC. Its translation: CASSLVVWGSGANVLTF.

The chain has TRBV28 and TRBJ2-5; weak D call: TRBD1 (6 bases). V lost 2 bases to trimming and J lost 10 bases, with 20 bases between them. This CDR3 region has 15 residues. The V gene's germline CDR1 is MDHEN and CDR2 SYDVKM. The CDR3 spells CASSLTGRGGRNQYF. The CDR3 coding sequence is TGTGCCAGCAGTTTAACAGGGCGTGGGGGTAGGAACCAGTACTTC.

The chain has TRBV10-3 and TRBJ1-3, with 11 bases lining up with TRBD1. The trim removed 11 bases at V and 0 bases at J, leaving 12 bases unmatched. This CDR3 has 17 amino acids. Germline CDR1 is ENHRY and CDR2 is SYGVKD. In nucleotides, the CDR3 is TGTGCCTCAAGGGGGGGACAGGGGGTTTTCTCTGGAAACACCATATATTTT. Encoded protein: CASRGGQGVFSGNTIYF.

The V and J genes are TRBV7-2 and TRBJ2-7, with D perhaps TRBD1 or TRBD2 (5 bases each). The germline V and J ends were trimmed by 3 bases and 0 bases, with 15 bases remaining between them. The CDR3 is made up of 16 amino acids. CDR1 is SGHTA and CDR2 is FQGNSA in the germline V gene. Here the CDR3 DNA reads TGTGCCAGCAGCTTCCAGGGAGCCCCGCGCTCCTACGAGCAGTACTTC. This gives the protein CASSFQGAPRSYEQYF.

This clonotype was seen more than once but under ten times. The gene calls are TRBV5-1 and TRBJ2-5, with 7 bases identical to TRBD1. CDR3 size: 15 residues. Germline assignment: CDR1 SGHRS and CDR2 YFSETQ. The V and J ends lost 4 bases and 5 bases, in that order; junction bases with no gene match: 11. CDR3 loop: CASSLRQGLWETQYF. CDR3 coding DNA: TGCGCCAGCAGCCTAAGACAGGGATTGTGGGAGACCCAGTACTTC.

This clonotype was found a few times. The rearrangement uses TRBV18 and TRBJ1-1; 7 nucleotides agree with TRBD1. Germline CDR1 and CDR2: KGHSH and LQKENI. The CDR3 is made up of 14 amino acids. After removal of 3 bases from V and 7 bases from J, the junction contained 8 bases not matched to a gene. CDR3 coding DNA: TGTGCCAGCTCACCTCTGATAGACAGGGTTGAAGCTTTCTTT. Its translation: CASSPLIDRVEAFF. Drawing the rest from reference TRBV18 and TRBJ1-1, the complete variable domain is NAGVMQNPRHLVRRRGQEARLRCSPMKGHSHVYWYRQLPEEGLKFMVYLQKENIIDESGMPKERFSAEFPKEGPSILRIQQVVRGDSAAYFCASSPLIDRVEAFFGQGTRLTVV.

This clonotype was detected a few times. Here the CDR3 reads CASSPGRTSGNTDTQYF. Here the CDR3 DNA reads TGTGCCAGCAGCCCCGGTCGGACTAGCGGGAACACAGATACGCAGTATTTT. V is TRBV7-6 and J is TRBJ2-3; 12 positions match TRBD2. Looked up from germline, CDR1 is SGHVS and CDR2 is FNYEAQ. V lost 5 bases to trimming and J lost 2 bases; unmatched junction nucleotides: 8. This CDR3 has 17 residues.